These T cell receptor beta chains were read from a single sample in a study of siplizumab effects on memory and regulatory T cells. Clones were read by immunoSEQ multiplex PCR, and TCRdb kept only the in-frame ones, dropping some. The profile covers more than 95,000 clones, with more than 85% appearing a single time and 0.55% to 0.8% taken by the ten largest. Material: Tregs sorted from blood. These receptor sequences come from a human donor in good health. The CDR3 runs from the conserved cysteine through the conserved F or W. A D gene is named only where the DNA matches it firmly. Size is stated for part of the rows, as once, few or many counts, or as a class when the clone is expanded.

clone_size: .
d_call: .
cdr3_length: 14
v_call: TRBV4-2
j_call: TRBJ1-1
cdr3_aa: CASSQAPGYLQAFF
cdr3_nt: TGTGCCAGCAGCCAAGCCCCGGGGTACCTCCAAGCTTTCTTT

clone_size: .
d_call: .
cdr3_length: 12
v_call: TRBV5-4
j_call: TRBJ2-2
cdr3_aa: CASSRPTGELFF
cdr3_nt: TGTGCCAGCAGCCGACCCACCGGGGAGCTGTTTTTT

clone_size: .
d_call: TRBD1
cdr3_length: 14
v_call: TRBV4-2
j_call: TRBJ1-1
cdr3_aa: CASSPDRVSAEAFF
cdr3_nt: TGTGCCAGCAGCCCGGACAGGGTTAGCGCTGAAGCTTTCTTT

clone_size: .
d_call: .
cdr3_length: 14
v_call: TRBV19
j_call: TRBJ2-5
cdr3_aa: CASSFPGVGETQYF
cdr3_nt: TGTGCCAGTAGTTTCCCGGGAGTAGGGGAGACCCAGTACTTC

clone_size: .
d_call: .
cdr3_length: 11
v_call: TRBV9
j_call: TRBJ2-3
cdr3_aa: CASSAGDTQYF
cdr3_nt: TGTGCCAGCAGCGCGGGGGATACGCAGTATTTT

clone_size: .
d_call: .
cdr3_length: 14
v_call: TRBV6-5
j_call: TRBJ1-2
cdr3_aa: CASSYSNRVAGYTF
cdr3_nt: TGTGCCAGCAGTTACTCGAACAGGGTTGCTGGCTACACCTTC

clone_size: .
d_call: TRBD2
cdr3_length: 18
v_call: TRBV7-8
j_call: TRBJ2-5
cdr3_aa: CASSLRRDAGGPRETQYF
cdr3_nt: TGTGCCAGCAGCTTACGACGTGACGCGGGAGGGCCTCGAGAGACCCAGTACTTC

clone_size: .
d_call: TRBD1
cdr3_length: 16
v_call: TRBV11-3
j_call: TRBJ1-4
cdr3_aa: CASSPGQGATNEKLFF
cdr3_nt: TGTGCCAGCAGCCCCGGACAGGGGGCGACTAATGAAAAACTGTTTTTT

clone_size: .
d_call: .
cdr3_length: 13
v_call: TRBV30
j_call: TRBJ1-1
cdr3_aa: CAWRRYMNTEAFF
cdr3_nt: TGTGCCTGGAGGCGGTACATGAACACTGAAGCTTTCTTT

clone_size: .
d_call: .
cdr3_length: 14
v_call: TRBV5-5
j_call: TRBJ1-5
cdr3_aa: CASSLEHSNQPQHF
cdr3_nt: TGTGCCAGCAGCTTGGAACATAGCAATCAGCCCCAGCATTTT

clone_size: .
d_call: .
cdr3_length: 14
v_call: TRBV7-2
j_call: TRBJ1-2
cdr3_aa: CASSSGQGRYGYTF
cdr3_nt: TGTGCCAGCAGCTCAGGCCAGGGAAGATATGGCTACACCTTC

clone_size: .
d_call: .
cdr3_length: 14
v_call: TRBV5-5
j_call: TRBJ2-7
cdr3_aa: CASSPGWQAYEQYF
cdr3_nt: TGTGCCAGCAGTCCGGGGTGGCAAGCCTACGAGCAGTACTTC

clone_size: .
d_call: TRBD2
cdr3_length: 14
v_call: TRBV5-1
j_call: TRBJ2-1
cdr3_aa: CASSFSGGSNEQFF
cdr3_nt: TGCGCCAGCAGCTTTAGTGGCGGGAGCAATGAGCAGTTCTTC

clone_size: .
d_call: .
cdr3_length: 17
v_call: TRBV4-1
j_call: TRBJ1-1
cdr3_aa: CASSLFGGGLGNTEAFF
cdr3_nt: TGCGCCAGCAGCCTTTTCGGTGGAGGGCTGGGGAACACTGAAGCTTTCTTT

clone_size: .
d_call: .
cdr3_length: 13
v_call: TRBV6-5
j_call: TRBJ1-1
cdr3_aa: CATRGARNTEAFF
cdr3_nt: TGTGCCACCCGGGGGGCTAGGAACACTGAAGCTTTCTTT

clone_size: once
d_call: .
cdr3_length: 17
v_call: TRBV5-1
j_call: TRBJ1-3
cdr3_aa: CASSLAGIRELGNTIYF
cdr3_nt: TGCGCCAGCAGCTTGGCCGGGATAAGGGAGCTCGGAAACACCATATATTTT

clone_size: .
d_call: .
cdr3_length: 13
v_call: TRBV5-5
j_call: TRBJ2-7
cdr3_aa: CASSFPRPYEQYF
cdr3_nt: TGTGCCAGCAGCTTCCCTAGACCCTACGAGCAGTACTTC

clone_size: few
d_call: .
cdr3_length: 13
v_call: TRBV11-2
j_call: TRBJ1-6
cdr3_aa: CASSADSNSPLHF
cdr3_nt: TGTGCCAGCAGCGCGGACAGCAATTCACCCCTCCACTTT

clone_size: .
d_call: TRBD1
cdr3_length: 14
v_call: TRBV18
j_call: TRBJ1-1
cdr3_aa: CASSRQGMNTEAFF
cdr3_nt: TGTGCCAGCTCTCGACAGGGGATGAACACTGAAGCTTTCTTT

clone_size: .
d_call: TRBD2
cdr3_length: 17
v_call: TRBV14
j_call: TRBJ2-7
cdr3_aa: CASSLSLFWGGSYEQYF
cdr3_nt: TGTGCCAGCAGCCTTTCGTTGTTCTGGGGGGGGTCCTACGAGCAGTACTTC

clone_size: .
d_call: .
cdr3_length: 14
v_call: TRBV5-1
j_call: TRBJ2-5
cdr3_aa: CASSGGQIPETQYF
cdr3_nt: TGCGCCAGCAGCGGTGGACAAATTCCGGAGACCCAGTACTTC

clone_size: once
d_call: .
cdr3_length: 14
v_call: TRBV4-1
j_call: TRBJ1-5
cdr3_aa: CASSPLGGSQPQHF
cdr3_nt: TGCGCCAGCAGCCCACTTGGGGGGAGTCAGCCCCAGCATTTT

clone_size: once
d_call: TRBD2
cdr3_length: 13
v_call: TRBV5-1
j_call: TRBJ2-7
cdr3_aa: CASRASSGYEQYF
cdr3_nt: TGCGCCAGCAGGGCTTCTAGCGGCTACGAGCAGTACTTC

clone_size: .
d_call: TRBD1
cdr3_length: 13
v_call: TRBV10-3
j_call: TRBJ2-7
cdr3_aa: CAITRDSSDEQYF
cdr3_nt: TGTGCCATCACCCGGGACAGTTCAGACGAGCAGTACTTC

clone_size: .
d_call: .
cdr3_length: 14
v_call: TRBV2
j_call: TRBJ2-5
cdr3_aa: CASSVTRYQETQYF
cdr3_nt: TGTGCCAGCAGTGTAACTCGGTACCAAGAGACCCAGTACTTC

clone_size: .
d_call: .
cdr3_length: 13
v_call: TRBV14
j_call: TRBJ1-3
cdr3_aa: CASGLFGGNTIYF
cdr3_nt: TGTGCCAGCGGCCTCTTTGGCGGAAACACCATATATTTT

clone_size: .
d_call: .
cdr3_length: 11
v_call: TRBV20-1
j_call: TRBJ1-1
cdr3_aa: CSARRNTEAFF
cdr3_nt: TGCAGTGCTAGGCGCAACACTGAAGCTTTCTTT

clone_size: .
d_call: TRBD1
cdr3_length: 14
v_call: TRBV5-1
j_call: TRBJ1-1
cdr3_aa: CASSAGQPNTEAFF
cdr3_nt: TGCGCCAGCAGCGCGGGACAGCCGAACACTGAAGCTTTCTTT

clone_size: .
d_call: .
cdr3_length: 15
v_call: TRBV5-4
j_call: TRBJ2-2
cdr3_aa: CASSFRGKNTGELFF
cdr3_nt: TGTGCCAGCAGCTTTAGGGGGAAGAACACCGGGGAGCTGTTTTTT

clone_size: .
d_call: TRBD2
cdr3_length: 15
v_call: TRBV5-1
j_call: TRBJ2-3
cdr3_aa: CASSLGSGGTDTQYF
cdr3_nt: TGCGCCAGCAGCTTGGGTAGCGGGGGGACAGATACGCAGTATTTT

clone_size: .
d_call: TRBD1
cdr3_length: 15
v_call: TRBV25-1
j_call: TRBJ1-6
cdr3_aa: CASRAGTGYNSPLHF
cdr3_nt: TGTGCCAGCAGAGCTGGGACAGGGTATAATTCACCCCTCCACTTT

clone_size: .
d_call: TRBD2
cdr3_length: 18
v_call: TRBV5-1
j_call: TRBJ2-3
cdr3_aa: CASSYFSGRRESTDTQYF
cdr3_nt: TGCGCCAGCAGCTATTTTAGCGGGAGGAGGGAAAGCACAGATACGCAGTATTTT

clone_size: .
d_call: .
cdr3_length: 13
v_call: TRBV7-2
j_call: TRBJ2-7
cdr3_aa: CASSLRSLYEQYF
cdr3_nt: TGTGCCAGCAGCCTACGGAGTCTGTACGAGCAGTACTTC

clone_size: .
d_call: .
cdr3_length: 14
v_call: TRBV6-1
j_call: TRBJ1-2
cdr3_aa: CASSETGPSYGYTF
cdr3_nt: TGTGCCAGCAGTGAAACAGGGCCATCCTATGGCTACACCTTC

clone_size: .
d_call: TRBD1
cdr3_length: 16
v_call: TRBV10-3
j_call: TRBJ2-1
cdr3_aa: CAISHPGQGISNEQFF
cdr3_nt: TGTGCCATCAGTCACCCGGGACAGGGGATTTCCAATGAGCAGTTCTTC

clone_size: .
d_call: .
cdr3_length: 13
v_call: TRBV18
j_call: TRBJ1-5
cdr3_aa: CASSLGTNQPQHF
cdr3_nt: TGTGCCAGCTCACTAGGGACCAATCAGCCCCAGCATTTT

clone_size: .
d_call: .
cdr3_length: 12
v_call: TRBV30
j_call: TRBJ1-2
cdr3_aa: CAWDVLRAGYTF
cdr3_nt: TGTGCCTGGGACGTCCTCCGGGCTGGCTACACCTTC

clone_size: .
d_call: .
cdr3_length: 14
v_call: TRBV6-5
j_call: TRBJ2-7
cdr3_aa: CASSLTAVSYEQYF
cdr3_nt: TGTGCCAGCAGTTTGACGGCAGTCTCCTACGAGCAGTACTTC

clone_size: .
d_call: .
cdr3_length: 13
v_call: TRBV5-1
j_call: TRBJ1-1
cdr3_aa: CASSPSPNTEAFF
cdr3_nt: TGCGCCAGCAGCCCCTCCCCGAACACTGAAGCTTTCTTT

clone_size: few
d_call: .
cdr3_length: 15
v_call: TRBV5-5
j_call: TRBJ2-1
cdr3_aa: CASSPPRVLYNEQFF
cdr3_nt: TGTGCCAGCAGCCCCCCTAGGGTCCTGTACAATGAGCAGTTCTTC

clone_size: .
d_call: .
cdr3_length: 13
v_call: TRBV30
j_call: TRBJ1-5
cdr3_aa: CAWSVGNNQPQHF
cdr3_nt: TGTGCCTGGAGTGTAGGGAACAATCAGCCCCAGCATTTT

clone_size: .
d_call: .
cdr3_length: 12
v_call: TRBV10-3
j_call: TRBJ2-5
cdr3_aa: CATEDRQETQYF
cdr3_nt: TGTGCCACCGAAGACAGACAAGAGACCCAGTACTTC

clone_size: .
d_call: .
cdr3_length: 11
v_call: TRBV25-1
j_call: TRBJ2-1
cdr3_aa: CASGEYNEQFF
cdr3_nt: TGTGCCAGCGGGGAATACAATGAGCAGTTCTTC

clone_size: .
d_call: .
cdr3_length: 16
v_call: TRBV19
j_call: TRBJ1-1
cdr3_aa: CASSVAGWGGVTEAFF
cdr3_nt: TGTGCCAGTAGTGTGGCAGGTTGGGGGGGGGTCACTGAAGCTTTCTTT

clone_size: once
d_call: .
cdr3_length: 9
v_call: TRBV20-1
j_call: TRBJ1-2
cdr3_aa: CSARVGYTF
cdr3_nt: TGCAGTGCTAGAGTCGGCTACACCTTC

clone_size: .
d_call: TRBD2
cdr3_length: 13
v_call: TRBV29-1
j_call: TRBJ2-7
cdr3_aa: CSVEGLAGYEQYF
cdr3_nt: TGCAGCGTTGAGGGACTAGCGGGCTACGAGCAGTACTTC

clone_size: .
d_call: TRBD2
cdr3_length: 14
v_call: TRBV7-3
j_call: TRBJ2-7
cdr3_aa: CASSLTAGSNEQYF
cdr3_nt: TGTGCCAGCAGCTTAACAGCGGGGTCAAACGAGCAGTACTTC

clone_size: .
d_call: .
cdr3_length: 16
v_call: TRBV4-1
j_call: TRBJ2-4
cdr3_aa: CASSQVSAPSKNIQYF
cdr3_nt: TGCGCCAGCAGCCAAGTGTCAGCGCCATCCAAAAACATTCAGTACTTC

clone_size: .
d_call: .
cdr3_length: 13
v_call: TRBV19
j_call: TRBJ2-2
cdr3_aa: CASSISHSGELFF
cdr3_nt: TGTGCCAGTAGTATTAGTCATTCCGGGGAGCTGTTTTTT